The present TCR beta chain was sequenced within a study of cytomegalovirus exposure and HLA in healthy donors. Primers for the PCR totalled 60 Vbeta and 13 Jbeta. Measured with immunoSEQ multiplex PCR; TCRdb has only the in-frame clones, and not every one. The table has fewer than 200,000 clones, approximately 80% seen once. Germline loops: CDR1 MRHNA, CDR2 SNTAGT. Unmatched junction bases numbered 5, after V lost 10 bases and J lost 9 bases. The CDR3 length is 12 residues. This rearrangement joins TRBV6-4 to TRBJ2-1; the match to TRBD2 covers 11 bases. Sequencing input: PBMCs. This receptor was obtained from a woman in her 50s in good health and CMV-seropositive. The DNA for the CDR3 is TGTGCCACTACTAGCGGGAGCGGTGAGCAGTTCTTC. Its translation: CATTSGSGEQFF.